This T cell receptor beta chain came from a study of shared clonotypes between healthy human individuals. Study results and caveats: Researchers sampled blood only, noting tissue repertoires likely differ.

Measured with immunoSEQ multiplex PCR; TCRdb has only the in-frame clones, and not every one. The sample has about 450,000 clones; around 80% are singletons. To note about this clone: The antigen remains unidentified.

The specimen was PBMCs. The sequence was collected from a woman aged 40 to 49 in good health. Some clones in this sample may be carry-over from other donors' samples.

CDR3 protein: CASSPGGGGPGSDEQFF. In nucleotides, the CDR3 is TGCGCCAGCAGCCCAGGAGGGGGAGGGCCGGGGTCCGATGAGCAGTTCTTC. The V gene is TRBV5-1, the J gene TRBJ2-1; maybe TRBD2 (7 bases). Germline CDR1 and CDR2: SGHRS and YFSETQ. This CDR3 has 17 residues. The V end was cut by 4 bases, the J end by 8 bases, with 25 bases between.